This TCR beta chain originates from a study of T cell responses to AZD1222 COVID-19 vaccine. Study-level points and caveats: Repertoire collection took place solely once the T cell response had peaked. Baseline antibody screening turned up just a handful of seropositive AZD1222 recipients. Reportedly, close to half of spike-specific TCRs are directed against unmutated variant regions.

J lost 4 bases, V lost 3 bases, and 5 bases had no gene match. Germline loops: CDR1 KGHSH, CDR2 LQKENI. The CDR3 spans 15 residues. About this clone: Antigen specificity is unknown.

Some clones are missing from TCRdb's copy, which holds only in-frame ones; the method was immunoSEQ multiplex PCR. The sample holds 100,000 to 150,000 clones, about 91% seen once. This chain connects TRBV18 to TRBJ2-3, with 9 bases that match TRBD1. The material sequenced was peripheral blood, taken 28 days after the second AZD1222 dose. The origin of this receptor is an adult who received the AZD1222 COVID-19 vaccine. The CDR3 reads CASSPDRGPPDTQYF. DNA for the CDR3: TGTGCCAGCTCACCGGACAGGGGACCTCCAGATACGCAGTATTTT.